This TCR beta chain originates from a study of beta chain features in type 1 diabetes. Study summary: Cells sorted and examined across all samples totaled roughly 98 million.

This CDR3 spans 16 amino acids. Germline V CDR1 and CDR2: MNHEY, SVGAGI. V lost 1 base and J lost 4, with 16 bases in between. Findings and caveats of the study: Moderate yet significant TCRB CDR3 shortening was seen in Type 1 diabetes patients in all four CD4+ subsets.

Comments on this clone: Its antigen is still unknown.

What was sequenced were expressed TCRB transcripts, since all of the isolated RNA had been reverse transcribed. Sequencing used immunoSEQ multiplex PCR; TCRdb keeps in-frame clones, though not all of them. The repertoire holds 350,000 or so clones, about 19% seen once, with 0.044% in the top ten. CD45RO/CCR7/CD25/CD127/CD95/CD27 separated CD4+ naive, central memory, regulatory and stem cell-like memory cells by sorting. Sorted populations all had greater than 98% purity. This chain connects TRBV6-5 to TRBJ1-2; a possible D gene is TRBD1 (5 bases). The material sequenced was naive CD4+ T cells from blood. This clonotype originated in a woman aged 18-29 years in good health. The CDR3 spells CASSYFGGENFYGYTF. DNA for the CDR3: TGTGCCAGCAGTTACTTTGGAGGGGAGAACTTCTATGGCTACACCTTC.